This T cell receptor beta chain came from a study of blood T cells in healthy people across ages. Together with a sample-barcoded 5' primer, a J-beta primer mix was included in a second PCR lasting roughly 6 to 12 cycles. TCRdb re-analysed the 5' RACE reads in MiXCR, keeping a single row per CDR3 protein. Of some 1.5 million distinct CDR3 sequences in the sample, roughly 27% were seen once. A minimum of 6.5 million PBMCs was isolated per sample. V was pared by 6 bases and J by 5 bases, with 17 bases between. Per germline, CDR1 MNHEY and CDR2 SVGAGI. The CDR3 is 15 amino acids. The sequence derives from a woman aged 30 to 39 in good health. The chain employs TRBV6-5 and TRBJ1-3; D may be TRBD1 (5 bases). Sequencing used blood. CDR3 DNA: TGTGCCAGCAGGGCCGGGGGAACGGGGAGAAACACCATATATTTT. It translates to CASRAGGTGRNTIYF.